This TCR beta chain stems from a study of early T cells in non-severe SARS-CoV-2 infection. Study-level information: Bulk RNA isolated from unsorted whole blood underwent sequencing; chains were not paired.

Unique molecular identifiers (one per individual cDNA molecule) were attached. Each CDR3 protein is one row after TCRdb ran MiXCR on the 5' RACE reads. The table has 50,000 to 60,000 distinct CDR3 sequences, around 12% seen once. A note on this clonotype: Its target is not known.

Trimming cost V 5 bases and J 9 bases, with 17 bases left between them. There are 13 residues in the CDR3. Germline assignment: CDR1 MNHEY and CDR2 SMNVEV (reference sequence). Study-wide results and caveats: Anti-spike CD8 specificities were favored by VDJdb matching, whose results missed private and CD4 specificities.

The clonotype originates from an adult who was a healthcare worker with PCR-confirmed SARS-CoV-2 infection or an uninfected control (not recorded which). The V gene is TRBV27, the J gene TRBJ2-7; D may be TRBD2 (6 bases). Material: whole blood. CDR3 nucleotides: TGTGCCAGCAGTCCTACTTGGGGTAGCGGGCAGTACTTC. Amino acids: CASSPTWGSGQYF.